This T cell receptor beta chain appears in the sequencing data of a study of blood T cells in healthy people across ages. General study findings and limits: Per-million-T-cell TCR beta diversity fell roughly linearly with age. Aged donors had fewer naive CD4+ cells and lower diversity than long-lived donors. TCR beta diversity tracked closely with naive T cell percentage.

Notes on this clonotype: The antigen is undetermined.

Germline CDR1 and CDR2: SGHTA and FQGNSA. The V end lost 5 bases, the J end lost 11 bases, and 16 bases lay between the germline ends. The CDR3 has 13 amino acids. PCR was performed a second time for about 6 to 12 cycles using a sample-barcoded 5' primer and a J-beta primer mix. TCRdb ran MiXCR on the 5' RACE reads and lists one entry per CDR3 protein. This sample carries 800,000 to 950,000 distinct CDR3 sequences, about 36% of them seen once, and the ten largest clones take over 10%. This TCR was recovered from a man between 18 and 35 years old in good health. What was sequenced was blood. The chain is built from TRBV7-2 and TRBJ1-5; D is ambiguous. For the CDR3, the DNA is TGTGCCAGCAGCCCGCGGGGAGAGGCGGCCCAGCATTTT. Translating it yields CASSPRGEAAQHF.